The 16 T cell receptor beta chains reported below all come from one sample, sequenced in a study of cytomegalovirus exposure and HLA in healthy donors. PCR primers comprised 60 Vbeta and 13 Jbeta primers. The repertoire was sequenced with immunoSEQ multiplex PCR; TCRdb's copy has only in-frame clones and lacks some. Recorded for this sample: 150,000 or so clones. The source material was PBMCs. The receptors here all came from a man aged 18-30 years in good health and CMV-seronegative.

CDR3 nucleotides: TGTGCCAGCAGCTTGGAAGTGGCTAGCGGCTTAGATACGCAGTATTTT. This sequence encodes CASSLEVASGLDTQYF. This chain links TRBV5-4 with TRBJ2-3, with TRBD2 identical over 7 bases. V lost 0 bases, J lost 5 bases, and 9 bases stayed unmatched. This CDR3 comprises 16 residues. CDR1 SGHNT and CDR2 YYREEE come from the germline V gene (reference sequence). Full variable domain (missing parts from reference TRBV5-4 and TRBJ2-3): ETGVTQSPTHLIKTRGQQVTLRCSSQSGHNTVSWYQQALGQGPQFIFQYYREEENGRGNFPPRFSGLQFPNYSSELNVNALELDDSALYLCASSLEVASGLDTQYFGPGTRLTVL.

This sequence joins TRBV19 and TRBJ1-6; 8 bases map to TRBD1. V lost 8 bases to trimming and J lost 10 bases; unmatched junction nucleotides: 13. This CDR3 spans 15 amino acids. Germline V gene sequence: CDR1 LNHDA, CDR2 SQIVND (reference sequence). CDR3 sequence: CASGSTTGVVSPLHF. The DNA of the CDR3 is TGTGCCAGTGGATCAACGACAGGGGTTGTCTCACCCCTCCACTTT.

This rearrangement joins TRBV10-3 to TRBJ1-1, with 8 bases identical to TRBD1. There are 14 residues in the CDR3. The junction had 13 bases not matched to a gene; V was cut back by 5 bases and J by 11 bases. Germline V gives CDR1 ENHRY, CDR2 SYGVKD. In DNA form, the CDR3 reads TGTGCCATCAGTCCTTCTGGGGCAGGGGGCCGGGCTTTCTTT. Amino acids: CAISPSGAGGRAFF.

A note on this clone: An end of the junction does not agree with germline; a read error may underlie this. The rearrangement links TRBV6-5 to TRBJ1-6; D gene ambiguous. Germline V gene sequence: CDR1 MNHEY, CDR2 SVGAGI. The length of the CDR3 is 12 residues. Written as DNA, the CDR3 is TGTGCCAGCAGTTCCCGGTATTCACCCCCCCACTTT. This encodes CASSSRYSPPHF.

This chain joins TRBV19 and TRBJ2-7; 11 bases are shared with TRBD1. The CDR3 consists of 14 residues. V trimming: 6 bases; J trimming: 2 bases; junction bases outside the gene matches: 3. Germline CDR1 is LNHDA and CDR2 is SQIVND (reference sequence). This CDR3 is CASRRDRGTYEQYF. In DNA form, the CDR3 reads TGTGCCAGTAGAAGGGACAGGGGGACCTACGAGCAGTACTTC.

The chain is built from TRBV2 and TRBJ2-5; 7 bases line up with TRBD1. With 6 bases clipped from V and 4 bases from J, the junction kept 2 bases outside the gene matches. Germline CDR1 and CDR2: SNHLY and FYNNEI. The CDR3 length is 12 residues. The CDR3 here is CASSRQGETQYF. For the CDR3, the DNA is TGTGCCAGCAGCCGACAGGGAGAGACCCAGTACTTC.

The V call is TRBV7-2, the J call TRBJ2-2, with 11 bases fitting TRBD2. CDR3 length: 16 amino acids. After removal of 5 bases from V and 10 bases from J, the junction contained 12 bases not matched to a gene. The germline CDR1 and CDR2 sequences are SGHTA and FQGNSA. This CDR3 reads CASSTLEGLAVEELFF. DNA of the CDR3: TGTGCCAGCAGCACACTAGAGGGACTAGCGGTCGAGGAGCTGTTTTTT. The variable domain in full, with the rest retrieved from reference TRBV7-2 and TRBJ2-2, is GAGVSQSPSNKVTEKGKDVELRCDPISGHTALYWYRQSLGQGLEFLIYFQGNSAPDKSGLPSDRFSAERTGGSVSTLTIQRTQQEDSAVYLCASSTLEGLAVEELFFGEGSRLTVL.

V gene TRBV5-1 combines with J gene TRBJ2-1; 9 bases are a match to TRBD1. Germline V CDR1 and CDR2: SGHRS, YFSETQ. The V and J ends lost 4 bases and 7 bases, in that order; junction bases with no gene match: 6. The CDR3 sequence is 14 residues long. Here the CDR3 DNA reads TGCGCCAGCAGCGGAGGGGACAGGGTTAATGAGCAGTTCTTC. Protein: CASSGGDRVNEQFF.

V gene TRBV10-3 combines with J gene TRBJ1-2; possibly TRBD1 for D (5 bases). Deletions cut 1 base from V and 8 bases from J, with 20 bases between. The CDR3 has 16 residues. CDR1 and CDR2 from the germline V gene are ENHRY and SYGVKD. The CDR3 sequence is CAISELDPPGQGGYTF. DNA for the CDR3: TGTGCCATCAGTGAGTTAGATCCCCCAGGGCAGGGAGGCTACACCTTC.

This rearrangement joins TRBV30 to TRBJ1-3; the D gene is possibly TRBD1 (5 bases). The CDR3 extends over 14 amino acids. CDR1 and CDR2 from the germline V gene are GTSNPN and SVGIG (reference sequence). CDR3 DNA sequence: TGTGCGGTGGCGGGAGGCAGGGATGGAAACACCATATATTTT. Amino acid sequence: CAVAGGRDGNTIYF. The full variable domain, its missing parts supplied by reference TRBV30 and TRBJ1-3, is SQTIHQWPATLVQPVGSPLSLECTVEGTSNPNLYWYRQAAGRGLQLLFYSVGIGQISSEVPQNLSASRPQDRQFILSSKKLLLSDSGFYLCAVAGGRDGNTIYFGEGSWLTVV.

J is TRBJ1-2 and V is TRBV7-8, with a tentative D call TRBD1 (5 bases). Germline V gene data show CDR1 as SGHVS and CDR2 as FQNEAQ. The CDR3 consists of 13 residues. The V gene lost 0 bases and the J gene lost 4 bases, with 6 bases spanning the gap. CDR3 region: CASSLADSYGYTF. CDR3 nucleotide sequence: TGTGCCAGCAGCTTAGCAGACAGCTATGGCTACACCTTC.

V gene TRBV10-3 combines with J gene TRBJ1-1, with a weak D call TRBD1 (6 bases). The CDR3 spans 14 residues. Germline CDR1 is ENHRY and CDR2 is SYGVKD. The ends were cut back, 2 bases at V and 4 bases at J, with 11 bases in the middle. CDR3 loop: CAISEEGDFTEAFF. Written as DNA, the CDR3 is TGTGCCATCAGTGAGGAGGGGGATTTCACTGAAGCTTTCTTT.

The V gene is TRBV7-9, the J gene TRBJ2-3, with 8 bases aligning to TRBD2. V dropped 4 bases and J dropped 2; count of bases not matched to a gene: 17. CDR1 SEHNR and CDR2 FQNEAQ come from the germline V gene (reference sequence). There are 19 residues in the CDR3. The CDR3 nucleotides read TGTGCCAGCAGCTCCTCTGATCCCGGGACTAGGTACTTCACAGATACGCAGTATTTT. Translation: CASSSSDPGTRYFTDTQYF.

This rearrangement joins TRBV14 to TRBJ1-2; D perhaps matches TRBD1 (5 bases). Per germline, CDR1 SGHDN and CDR2 FVKESK. The CDR3 loop spans 14 amino acids. V lost 2 bases, J lost 9 bases, and 16 bases lay in between. The CDR3 region is CASSQQTDSLRYTF. DNA for the CDR3: TGTGCCAGCAGCCAACAAACCGACAGTCTACGCTACACCTTC. Looking up the rest from reference TRBV14 and TRBJ1-2 gives the full variable domain: EAGVTQFPSHSVIEKGQTVTLRCDPISGHDNLYWYRRVMGKEIKFLLHFVKESKQDESGMPNNRFLAERTGGTYSTLKVQPAELEDSGVYFCASSQQTDSLRYTFGSGTRLTVV.

The rearrangement joins TRBV9 to TRBJ2-5; a possible D gene is TRBD2 (7 bases). CDR3 length: 17 residues. Germline-derived CDR1 and CDR2 are SGDLS and YYNGEE. Deletions cut 0 bases from V and 0 bases from J, with 15 bases between. This CDR3 reads CASSVGLGGLDQETQYF. The CDR3, as DNA: TGTGCCAGCAGCGTAGGGTTGGGGGGGCTCGACCAAGAGACCCAGTACTTC.

This chain links TRBV28 with TRBJ1-5; the match to TRBD1 covers 7 bases. The germline gives CDR1 MDHEN, CDR2 SYDVKM. The V gene end was trimmed by 3 bases and the J gene end by 0 bases; junction bases not matched to a gene: 17. CDR3 length: 20 residues. CDR3 nucleotides: TGTGCCAGCAGTTTTGGGAAGCCTGGGACAGCACTTCATAGCAATCAGCCCCAGCATTTT. Encoded protein: CASSFGKPGTALHSNQPQHF.